This TCR beta chain was obtained from a study of blood T cell repertoires in COVID-19. This clone was detected a few times. Two negative PCRs, clearance, or symptom resolution were required of recovered Cohort 3 donors. Germline V gene lookup returns CDR1 SGHAT and CDR2 FQNNGV. This CDR3 has 15 residues. The trim removed 1 base at V and 1 base at J, leaving 3 bases unmatched. Assay used: immunoSEQ multiplex PCR; TCRdb lists only in-frame clones, some missing. Of more than 250,000 clones in the sample, just over 85% were seen once. The sequence was obtained from a woman between 18 and 30 years old who had recovered from COVID-19. Sequencing used PBMCs or T cells enriched from blood (not recorded which). The V and J genes are TRBV11-2 and TRBJ1-1; TRBD1 matches at 7 bases. CDR3: CASSLVGTENTEAFF. DNA of the CDR3: TGTGCCAGCAGCTTAGTCGGGACAGAGAACACTGAAGCTTTCTTT.